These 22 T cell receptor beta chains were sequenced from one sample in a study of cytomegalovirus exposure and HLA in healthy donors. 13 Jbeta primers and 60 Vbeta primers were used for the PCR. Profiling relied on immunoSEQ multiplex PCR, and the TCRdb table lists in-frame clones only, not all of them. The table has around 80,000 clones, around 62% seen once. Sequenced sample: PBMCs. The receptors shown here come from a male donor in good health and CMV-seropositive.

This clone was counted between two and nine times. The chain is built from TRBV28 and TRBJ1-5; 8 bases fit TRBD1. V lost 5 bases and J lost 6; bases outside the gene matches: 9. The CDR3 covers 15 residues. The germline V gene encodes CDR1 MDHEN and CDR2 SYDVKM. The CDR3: CASSPRTGQTQPQHF. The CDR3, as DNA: TGTGCCAGCAGTCCTCGGACAGGGCAGACTCAGCCCCAGCATTTT.

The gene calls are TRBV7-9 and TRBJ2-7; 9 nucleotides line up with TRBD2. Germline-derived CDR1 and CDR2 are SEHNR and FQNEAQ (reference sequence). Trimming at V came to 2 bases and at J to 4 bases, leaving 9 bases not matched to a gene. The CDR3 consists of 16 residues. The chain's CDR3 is CASSLLGGSGSYEQYF. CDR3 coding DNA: TGTGCCAGCAGCTTACTGGGGGGTAGCGGGAGTTACGAGCAGTACTTC.

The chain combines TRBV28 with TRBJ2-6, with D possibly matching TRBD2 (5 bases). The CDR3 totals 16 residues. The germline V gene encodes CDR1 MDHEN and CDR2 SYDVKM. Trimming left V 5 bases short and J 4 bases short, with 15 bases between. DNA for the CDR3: TGTGCCAGCAGTAATATACGGGGTTCCGGGGCCAACGTCCTGACTTTC. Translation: CASSNIRGSGANVLTF.

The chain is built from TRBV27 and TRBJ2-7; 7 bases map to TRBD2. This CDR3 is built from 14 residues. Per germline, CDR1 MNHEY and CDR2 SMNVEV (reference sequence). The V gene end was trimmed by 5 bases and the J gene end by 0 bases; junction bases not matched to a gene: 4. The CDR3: CASSPGTNSYEQYF. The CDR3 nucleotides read TGTGCCAGCAGTCCCGGGACTAACTCCTACGAGCAGTACTTC.

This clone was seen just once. CDR3 sequence reads: CASSLASAGRSTEAFF. The CDR3 DNA follows: TGTGCCAGCAGCTTGGCCTCGGCAGGGCGGAGCACTGAAGCTTTCTTT. The chain carries TRBV5-6 and TRBJ1-1, with a weak D call TRBD1 (5 bases). Germline-derived CDR1 and CDR2 are SGHDT and YYEEEE. The length of the CDR3 is 16 residues. V was trimmed by 0 bases and J by 4 bases, leaving 16 bases between them.

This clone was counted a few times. As DNA, the CDR3 is TGTGCCAGCAGTGAGGGCGGGAGGGCCTACAATGAGCAGTTCTTC. Its protein is CASSEGGRAYNEQFF. The rearrangement joins TRBV6-4 to TRBJ2-1; 9 bases agree with TRBD2. Trimming at V came to 3 bases and at J to 2 bases, leaving 2 bases not matched to a gene. The CDR3 length is 15 residues. The germline gives CDR1 MRHNA, CDR2 SNTAGT.

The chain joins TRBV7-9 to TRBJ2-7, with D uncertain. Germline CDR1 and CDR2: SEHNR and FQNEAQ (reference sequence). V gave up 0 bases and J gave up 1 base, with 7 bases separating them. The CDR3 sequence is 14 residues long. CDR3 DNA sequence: TGTGCCAGCAGCTTAGCGGCACTATCCTACGAGCAGTACTTC. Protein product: CASSLAALSYEQYF.

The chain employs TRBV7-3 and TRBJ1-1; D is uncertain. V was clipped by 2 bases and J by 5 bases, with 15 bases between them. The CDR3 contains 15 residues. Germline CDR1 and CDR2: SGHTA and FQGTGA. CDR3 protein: CASSLSAGGDTEAFF. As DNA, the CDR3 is TGTGCCAGCAGCTTATCAGCTGGCGGGGATACTGAAGCTTTCTTT.

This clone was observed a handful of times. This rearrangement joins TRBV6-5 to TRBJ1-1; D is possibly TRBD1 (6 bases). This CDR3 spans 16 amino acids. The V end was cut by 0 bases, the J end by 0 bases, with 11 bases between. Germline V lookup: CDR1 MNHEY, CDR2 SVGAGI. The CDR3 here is CASSYSRGSVNTEAFF. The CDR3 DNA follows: TGTGCCAGCAGTTACTCGAGGGGGTCCGTGAACACTGAAGCTTTCTTT.

The CDR3 region is CASSLGQGRRGGGAGELFF. DNA for the CDR3: TGTGCCAGCAGCTTGGGACAGGGGAGACGGGGTGGAGGGGCCGGGGAGCTGTTTTTT. The V and J genes are TRBV5-6 and TRBJ2-2; TRBD1 agrees at 8 bases. Germline assignment: CDR1 SGHDT and CDR2 YYEEEE. Trimming took 0 bases from V and 6 from J; bases not matched to a gene: 16. CDR3 length: 19 amino acids.

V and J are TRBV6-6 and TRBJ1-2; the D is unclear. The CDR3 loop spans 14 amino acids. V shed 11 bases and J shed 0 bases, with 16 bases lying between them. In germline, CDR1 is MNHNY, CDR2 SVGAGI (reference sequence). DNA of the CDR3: TGTGCCGCTCAGAGGAGTTTAGCTAACTATGGCTACACCTTC. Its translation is CAAQRSLANYGYTF.

The CDR3 loop reads CASQRDTEAFF. The CDR3 DNA is TGTGCCTCCCAGCGCGACACTGAAGCTTTCTTT. V usage is TRBV30 and J usage is TRBJ1-1; D unclear. Trimming cost V 7 bases and J 3 bases, with 9 bases left between them. The CDR3 has 11 amino acids. Germline V gives CDR1 GTSNPN, CDR2 SVGIG (reference sequence).

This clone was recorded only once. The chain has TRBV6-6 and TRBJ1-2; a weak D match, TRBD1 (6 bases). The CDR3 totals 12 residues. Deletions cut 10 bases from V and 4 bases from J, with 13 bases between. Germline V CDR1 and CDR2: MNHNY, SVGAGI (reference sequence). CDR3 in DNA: TGTGCCATCGCTCAGGGGATCTATGGCTACACCTTC. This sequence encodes CAIAQGIYGYTF.

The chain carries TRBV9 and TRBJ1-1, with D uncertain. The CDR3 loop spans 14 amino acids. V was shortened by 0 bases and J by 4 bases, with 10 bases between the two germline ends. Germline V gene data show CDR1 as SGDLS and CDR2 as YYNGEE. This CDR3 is CASSVGTVSTEAFF. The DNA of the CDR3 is TGTGCCAGCAGCGTAGGGACTGTATCCACTGAAGCTTTCTTT.

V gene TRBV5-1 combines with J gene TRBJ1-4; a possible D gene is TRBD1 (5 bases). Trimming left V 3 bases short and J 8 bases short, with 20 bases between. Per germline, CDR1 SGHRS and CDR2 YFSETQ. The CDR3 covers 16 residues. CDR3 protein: CASSSGLSNDGEKLFF. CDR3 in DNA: TGCGCCAGCAGCTCAGGGCTATCTAATGATGGGGAAAAACTGTTTTTT.

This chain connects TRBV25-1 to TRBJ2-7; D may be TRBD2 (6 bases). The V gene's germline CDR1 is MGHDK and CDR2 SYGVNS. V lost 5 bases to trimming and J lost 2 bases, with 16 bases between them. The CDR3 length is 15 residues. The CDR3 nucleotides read TGTGCCAGCAGTCTAGGAGGGGCGGAGGCCTACGAGCAGTACTTC. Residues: CASSLGGAEAYEQYF.

The CDR3 spells CASSVALSANTGELFF. The CDR3 bases are TGTGCCAGCAGCGTAGCCTTAAGCGCGAACACCGGGGAGCTGTTTTTT. The rearrangement uses TRBV9 and TRBJ2-2, with unresolved D. In germline, CDR1 is SGDLS, CDR2 YYNGEE. This CDR3 is 16 amino acids long. Trimming took off 0 bases at V and 0 bases at J, with 9 bases between the two ends.

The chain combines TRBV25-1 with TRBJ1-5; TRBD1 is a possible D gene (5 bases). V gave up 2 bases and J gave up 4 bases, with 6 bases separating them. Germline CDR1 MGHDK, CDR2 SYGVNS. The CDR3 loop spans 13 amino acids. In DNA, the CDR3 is TGTGCCAGCAGTGAAAGGGGAAATCAGCCCCAGCATTTT. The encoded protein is CASSERGNQPQHF.

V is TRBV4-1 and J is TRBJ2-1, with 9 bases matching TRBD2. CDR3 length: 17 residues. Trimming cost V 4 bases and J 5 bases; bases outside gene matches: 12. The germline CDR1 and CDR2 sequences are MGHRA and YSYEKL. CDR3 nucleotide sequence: TGCGCCAGCAGCCCCCCCTTAGCGGGAGTTAGGGACAATGAGCAGTTCTTC. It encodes CASSPPLAGVRDNEQFF.

The CDR3 DNA sequence: TGTGCCAGTAGTATAGAGGACAAAGAGCAGTACTTC. This gives the protein CASSIEDKEQYF. The chain recombines TRBV19 with TRBJ2-7; possibly TRBD1 for D (5 bases). V dropped 0 bases and J dropped 7 bases, with 7 bases sitting between them. The CDR3 covers 12 residues. Germline CDR1 reads LNHDA; CDR2 reads SQIVND (reference sequence).

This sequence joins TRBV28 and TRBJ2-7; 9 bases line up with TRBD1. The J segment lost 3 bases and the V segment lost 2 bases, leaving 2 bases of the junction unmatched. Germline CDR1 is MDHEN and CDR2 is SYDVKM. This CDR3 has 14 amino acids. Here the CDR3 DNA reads TGTGCCAGCAGTTTAAAGGGACAGGGCTACGAGCAGTACTTC. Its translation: CASSLKGQGYEQYF.

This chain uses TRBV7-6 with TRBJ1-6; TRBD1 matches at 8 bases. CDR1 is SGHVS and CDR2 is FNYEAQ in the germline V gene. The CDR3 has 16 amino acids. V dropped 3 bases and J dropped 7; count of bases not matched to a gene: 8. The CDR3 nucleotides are TGTGCCAGCAGCTTGGGGCTACAGGGGGGGAATTCACCCCTCCACTTT. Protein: CASSLGLQGGNSPLHF.